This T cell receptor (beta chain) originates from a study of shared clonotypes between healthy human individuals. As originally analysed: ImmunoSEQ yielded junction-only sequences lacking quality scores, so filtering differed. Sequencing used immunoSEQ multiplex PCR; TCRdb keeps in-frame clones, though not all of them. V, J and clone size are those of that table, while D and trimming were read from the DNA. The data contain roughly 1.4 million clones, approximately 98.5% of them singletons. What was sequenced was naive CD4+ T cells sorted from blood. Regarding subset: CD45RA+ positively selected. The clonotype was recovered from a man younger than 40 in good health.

This chain's CDR3 is CASSLVGSSETQYF. The DNA for the CDR3 is TGTGCCAGCAGCTTAGTGGGTAGCTCGGAGACCCAGTACTTC. This chain uses TRBV7-9 with TRBJ2-5, with D hard to call. The germline V gene encodes CDR1 SEHNR and CDR2 FQNEAQ (reference sequence). CDR3 length: 14 residues. Trimming took off 1 base at V and 5 bases at J, with 11 bases between the two ends.